The 6 T cell receptor beta chains presented below share a single source sample, sequenced in a study of cytomegalovirus exposure and HLA in healthy donors. PCR employed 60 Vbeta and 13 Jbeta primers. The data were produced by immunoSEQ multiplex PCR, yet TCRdb's version contains in-frame clones alone and is incomplete. The data contain about 150,000 clones, 82% of them singletons. The sequenced sample consisted of PBMCs. The receptor source for this set is a woman between 45 and 65 years old in good health and CMV-seropositive.

This clone was detected only a few times. V gene TRBV7-9 combines with J gene TRBJ2-5; 8 nucleotides agree with TRBD1. Germline values: CDR1 SEHNR, CDR2 FQNEAQ (reference sequence). With 1 base clipped from V and 5 bases from J, the junction kept 6 bases outside the gene matches. CDR3 length equals 15 residues. The CDR3 coding sequence is TGTGCCAGCAGCTTAGGGCAGGGGGCGGTGGAGACCCAGTACTTC. It encodes CASSLGQGAVETQYF.

The DNA of the CDR3 is TGCGCCAGCAGCTTGGGACGGGACAGCCAGACCATGCCCTACTACGAGCAGTACTTC. This sequence encodes CASSLGRDSQTMPYYEQYF. This sequence joins TRBV5-1 and TRBJ2-7; 7 nucleotides agree with TRBD1. Germline loops: CDR1 SGHRS, CDR2 YFSETQ. This CDR3 contains 19 residues. Unmatched junction bases numbered 18, after V lost 0 bases and J lost 3 bases. Together with reference TRBV5-1 and TRBJ2-7, the CDR3 gives the full variable domain: KAGVTQTPRYLIKTRGQQVTLSCSPISGHRSVSWYQQTPGQGLQFLFEYFSETQRNKGNFPGRFSGRQFSNSRSEMNVSTLELGDSALYLCASSLGRDSQTMPYYEQYFGPGTRLTVT.

The chain links TRBV4-3 to TRBJ1-3; 7 bases are shared with TRBD1. J lost 4 bases, V lost 1 base, and 4 bases had no gene match. The CDR3 is made up of 15 amino acids. Germline CDR1 is LGHNA and CDR2 is YSLEER. The CDR3 here is CASSQATGTGNTIYF. Here the CDR3 DNA reads TGCGCCAGCAGCCAAGCGACAGGGACAGGAAACACCATATATTTT.

V is TRBV5-1 and J is TRBJ2-7; 8 bases line up with TRBD2. Germline assignment: CDR1 SGHRS and CDR2 YFSETQ. The CDR3 is made up of 16 amino acids. Unmatched junction bases numbered 6, after V lost 0 bases and J lost 1 base. The CDR3 nucleotides are TGCGCCAGCAGCTTGGGCGGGTTAGCGGGGTCCTACGAGCAGTACTTC. It specifies CASSLGGLAGSYEQYF.

The chain joins TRBV9 to TRBJ2-7; tentative D call: TRBD2 (7 bases). CDR3 length equals 15 residues. With 3 bases removed from V and 1 base from J, the gap between germline ends came to 14 bases. Germline CDR1 reads SGDLS; CDR2 reads YYNGEE. The CDR3 DNA is TGTGCCAGCAGCGAGGGGGGGGGCATGTCCTACGAGCAGTACTTC. It is translated as CASSEGGGMSYEQYF.

This clone was observed a single time. Other DNA sequences within the sample encode an identical CDR3. CDR3 in amino acids: CASSPPGDTEAFF. CDR3 nucleotide sequence: TGTGCCAGCAGCCCGCCAGGGGACACTGAAGCTTTCTTT. The gene calls are TRBV7-9 and TRBJ1-1; the D gene is possibly TRBD1 (6 bases). The CDR3 runs 13 residues. Germline CDR1 reads SEHNR; CDR2 reads FQNEAQ (reference sequence). Trimming stripped 5 bases from V and 3 bases from J, with 10 bases between.